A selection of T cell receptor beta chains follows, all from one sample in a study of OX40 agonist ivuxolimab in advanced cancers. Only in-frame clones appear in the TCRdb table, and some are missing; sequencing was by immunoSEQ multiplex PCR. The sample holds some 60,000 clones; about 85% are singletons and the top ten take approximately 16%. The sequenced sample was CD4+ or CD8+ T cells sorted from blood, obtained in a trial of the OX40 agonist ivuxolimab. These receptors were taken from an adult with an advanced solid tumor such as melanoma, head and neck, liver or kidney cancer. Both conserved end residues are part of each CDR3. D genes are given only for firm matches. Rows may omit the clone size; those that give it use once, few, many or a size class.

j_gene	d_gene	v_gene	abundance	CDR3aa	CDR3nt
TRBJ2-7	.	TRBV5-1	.	CASSFTGTPVDEQYF	TGCGCCAGCAGCTTCACCGGGACACCAGTGGACGAGCAGTACTTC
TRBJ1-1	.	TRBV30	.	CAWSLTGNTEAFF	TGTGCCTGGAGTTTGACAGGGAACACTGAAGCTTTCTTT
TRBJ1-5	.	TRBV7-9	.	CASSQESGYSNQPQHF	TGTGCCAGCAGCCAAGAGTCCGGGTATAGCAATCAGCCCCAGCATTTT
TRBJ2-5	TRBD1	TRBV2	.	CASGGEGQIQETQYF	TGTGCCAGCGGGGGCGAGGGACAGATACAAGAGACCCAGTACTTC
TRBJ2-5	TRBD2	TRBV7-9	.	CAGLAGDQETQYF	TGTGCCGGCCTAGCGGGAGACCAAGAGACCCAGTACTTC
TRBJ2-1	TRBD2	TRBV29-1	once	CSVEDAGTRSYNEQFF	TGCAGCGTTGAAGATGCCGGGACTAGGAGCTACAATGAGCAGTTCTTC
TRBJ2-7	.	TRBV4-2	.	CASSRTREAYEQYF	TGTGCCAGCAGCCGGACACGGGAAGCCTACGAGCAGTACTTC
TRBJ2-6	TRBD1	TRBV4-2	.	CASSQDRGGANVLTF	TGTGCCAGCAGCCAAGACAGGGGGGGGGCCAACGTCCTGACTTTC
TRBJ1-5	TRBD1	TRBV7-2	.	CASSLYTGGEQPQHF	TGTGCCAGCAGCCTCTACACAGGGGGCGAGCAGCCCCAGCATTTT
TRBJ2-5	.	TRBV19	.	CASSIGGETQYF	TGTGCCAGTAGTATAGGGGGGGAGACCCAGTACTTC
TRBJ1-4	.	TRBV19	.	CASSISAATNEKLFF	TGTGCCAGTAGTATTTCAGCAGCAACTAATGAAAAACTGTTTTTT
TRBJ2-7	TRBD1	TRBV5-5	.	CASSIDRVRVSEQYF	TGTGCCAGCAGCATAGACAGGGTGAGGGTTTCCGAGCAGTACTTC
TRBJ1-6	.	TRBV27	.	CASSGRVLNSPLHF	TGTGCCAGCAGCGGACGGGTTCTTAATTCACCCCTCCACTTT
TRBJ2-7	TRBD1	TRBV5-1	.	CASSFGRPGQSTYEQYF	TGCGCCAGCAGCTTCGGTCGGCCGGGACAGTCCACCTACGAGCAGTACTTC
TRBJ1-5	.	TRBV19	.	CASSIIGEGNQPQHF	TGTGCCAGTAGTATAATCGGGGAGGGCAATCAGCCCCAGCATTTT
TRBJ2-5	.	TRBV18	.	CASSPRGLLVETQYF	TGTGCCAGCTCACCACGGGGACTCCTCGTCGAGACCCAGTACTTC
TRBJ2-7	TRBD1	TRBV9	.	CASSPRWTGNDEQYF	TGTGCCAGCAGCCCCCGTTGGACAGGGAACGACGAGCAGTACTTC
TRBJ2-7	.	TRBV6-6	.	CASSSPGQSSYEQYF	TGTGCCAGCAGCTCTCCCGGACAGAGCTCCTACGAGCAGTACTTC
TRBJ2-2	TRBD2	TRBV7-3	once	CASSFSGSTGELFF	TGTGCCAGCAGCTTCAGCGGGAGTACCGGGGAGCTGTTTTTT
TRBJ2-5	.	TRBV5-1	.	CASSLEAGGWETQYF	TGCGCCAGCAGCTTGGAGGCTGGGGGTTGGGAGACCCAGTACTTC
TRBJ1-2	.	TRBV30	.	CAWSVPGRGTYGYTF	TGTGCCTGGAGTGTCCCGGGAAGGGGCACCTATGGCTACACCTTC
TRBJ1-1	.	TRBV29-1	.	CSAAGQPLEAFF	TGCAGCGCTGCGGGACAACCTTTAGAAGCTTTCTTT
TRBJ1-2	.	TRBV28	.	CASSKPPRGNYGYTF	TGTGCCAGCAGTAAACCCCCTCGGGGAAACTATGGCTACACCTTC
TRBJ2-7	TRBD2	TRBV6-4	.	CASSEASGSSYEQYF	TGTGCCAGCAGTGAAGCTAGCGGGAGCTCCTACGAGCAGTACTTC
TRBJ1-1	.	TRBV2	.	CASSDQGANTEAFF	TGTGCCAGCAGTGATCAGGGAGCGAACACTGAAGCTTTCTTT